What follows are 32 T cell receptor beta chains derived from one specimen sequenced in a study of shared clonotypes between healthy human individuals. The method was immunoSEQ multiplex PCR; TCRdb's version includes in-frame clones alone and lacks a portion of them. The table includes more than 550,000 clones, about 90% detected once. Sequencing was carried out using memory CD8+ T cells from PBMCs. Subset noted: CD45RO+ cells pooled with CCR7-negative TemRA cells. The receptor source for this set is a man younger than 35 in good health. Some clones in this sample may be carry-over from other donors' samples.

CDR3 protein: CASSRTIIGPNQPQHF. In nucleotides, the CDR3 is TGTGCCAGCAGCCGGACGATTATAGGCCCCAATCAGCCCCAGCATTTT. The chain has TRBV7-7 and TRBJ1-5; D ambiguous. From germline, CDR1 is SSHAT and CDR2 FNYEAQ (reference sequence). The CDR3 extends over 16 amino acids. V gave up 5 bases and J gave up 3 bases, with 17 bases separating them.

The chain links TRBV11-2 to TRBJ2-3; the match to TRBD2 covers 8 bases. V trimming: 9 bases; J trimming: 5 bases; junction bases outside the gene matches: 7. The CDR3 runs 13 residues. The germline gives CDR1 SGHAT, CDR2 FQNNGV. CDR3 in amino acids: CASSGTSIDTQYF. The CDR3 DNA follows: TGTGCCAGTTCCGGGACTAGTATAGATACGCAGTATTTT.

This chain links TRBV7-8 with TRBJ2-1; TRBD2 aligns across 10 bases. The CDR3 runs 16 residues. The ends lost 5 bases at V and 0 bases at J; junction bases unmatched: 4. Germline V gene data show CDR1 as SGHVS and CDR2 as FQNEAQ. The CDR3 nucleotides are TGTGCCAGCAGCGTCCTAGCGGGAGTCTCCTACAATGAGCAGTTCTTC. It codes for CASSVLAGVSYNEQFF.

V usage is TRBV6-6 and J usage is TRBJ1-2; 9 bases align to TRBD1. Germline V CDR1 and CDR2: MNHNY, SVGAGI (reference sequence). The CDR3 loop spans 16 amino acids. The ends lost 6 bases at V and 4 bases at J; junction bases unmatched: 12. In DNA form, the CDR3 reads TGTGCCAGCAGCTACGCCGGGACAGGGTATGGCTATGGCTACACCTTC. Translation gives CASSYAGTGYGYGYTF.

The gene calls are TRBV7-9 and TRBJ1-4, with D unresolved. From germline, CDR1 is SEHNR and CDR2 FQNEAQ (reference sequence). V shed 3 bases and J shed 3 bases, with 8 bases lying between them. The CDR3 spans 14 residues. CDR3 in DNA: TGTGCCAGCAGCTTCACGACCGCTAATGAAAAACTGTTTTTT. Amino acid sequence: CASSFTTANEKLFF.

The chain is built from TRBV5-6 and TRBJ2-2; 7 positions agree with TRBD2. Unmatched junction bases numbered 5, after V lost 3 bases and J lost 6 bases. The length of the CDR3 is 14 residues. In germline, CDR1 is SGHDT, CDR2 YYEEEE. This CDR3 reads CASSWDYLPGELFF. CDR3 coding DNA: TGTGCCAGCAGCTGGGACTACCTTCCCGGGGAGCTGTTTTTT.

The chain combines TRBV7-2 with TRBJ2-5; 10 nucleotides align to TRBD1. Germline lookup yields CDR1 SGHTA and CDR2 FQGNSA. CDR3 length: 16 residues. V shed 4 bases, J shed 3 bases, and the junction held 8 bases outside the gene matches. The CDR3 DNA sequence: TGTGCCAGCAGCTCTCGGGACAGGGGATGGGAAGAGACCCAGTACTTC. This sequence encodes CASSSRDRGWEETQYF.

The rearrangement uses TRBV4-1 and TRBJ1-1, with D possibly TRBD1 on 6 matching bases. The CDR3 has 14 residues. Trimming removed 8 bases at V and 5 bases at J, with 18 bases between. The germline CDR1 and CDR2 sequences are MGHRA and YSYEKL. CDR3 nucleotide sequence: TGCGCCAGCCGTCAAGGGGGGGTGTCGACTGAAGCTTTCTTT. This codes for CASRQGGVSTEAFF.

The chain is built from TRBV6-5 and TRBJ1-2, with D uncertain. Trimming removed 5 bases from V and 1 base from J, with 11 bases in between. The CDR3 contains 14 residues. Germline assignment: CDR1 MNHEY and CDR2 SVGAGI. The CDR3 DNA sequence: TGTGCCAGCAGTCCACAAGAGAGTAACTATGGCTACACCTTC. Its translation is CASSPQESNYGYTF.

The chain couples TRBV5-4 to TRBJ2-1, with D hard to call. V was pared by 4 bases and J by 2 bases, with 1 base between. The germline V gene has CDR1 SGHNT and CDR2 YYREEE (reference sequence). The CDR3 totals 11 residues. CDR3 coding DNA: TGTGCCAGCAGCGCCTACAATGAGCAGTTCTTC. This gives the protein CASSAYNEQFF.

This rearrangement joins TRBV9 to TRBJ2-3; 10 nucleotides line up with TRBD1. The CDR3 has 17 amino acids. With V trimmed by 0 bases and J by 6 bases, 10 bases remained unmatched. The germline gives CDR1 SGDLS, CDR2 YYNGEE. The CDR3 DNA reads TGTGCCAGCAGCGTAGGGATGGGGACAGGGGACCCCGATACGCAGTATTTT. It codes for CASSVGMGTGDPDTQYF.

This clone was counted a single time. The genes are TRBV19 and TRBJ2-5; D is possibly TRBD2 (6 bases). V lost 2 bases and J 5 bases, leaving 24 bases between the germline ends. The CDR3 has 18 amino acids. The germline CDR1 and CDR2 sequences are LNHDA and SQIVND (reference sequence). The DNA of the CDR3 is TGTGCCAGTAGTATACGTCTCGAATTCGGGGGTTTTTTCGAGACCCAGTACTTC. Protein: CASSIRLEFGGFFETQYF.

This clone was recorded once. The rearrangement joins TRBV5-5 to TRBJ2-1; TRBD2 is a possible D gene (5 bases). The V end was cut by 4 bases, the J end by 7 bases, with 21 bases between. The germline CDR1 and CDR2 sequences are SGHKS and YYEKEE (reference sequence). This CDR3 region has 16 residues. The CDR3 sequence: CASSPILKGSVNEQFF. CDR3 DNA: TGTGCCAGCAGCCCCATATTGAAAGGGAGTGTGAATGAGCAGTTCTTC.

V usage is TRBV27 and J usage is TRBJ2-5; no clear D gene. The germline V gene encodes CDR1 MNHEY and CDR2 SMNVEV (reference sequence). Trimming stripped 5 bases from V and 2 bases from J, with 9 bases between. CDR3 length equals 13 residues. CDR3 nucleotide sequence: TGTGCCAGCAGTGGGTACCTACAAGAGACCCAGTACTTC. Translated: CASSGYLQETQYF.

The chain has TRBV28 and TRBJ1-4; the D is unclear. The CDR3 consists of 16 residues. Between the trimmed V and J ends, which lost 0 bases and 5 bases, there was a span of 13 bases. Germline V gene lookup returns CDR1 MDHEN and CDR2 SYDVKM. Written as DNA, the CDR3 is TGTGCCAGCAGTTTATGGAAGGGAGGGTTAAATGAAAAACTGTTTTTT. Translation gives CASSLWKGGLNEKLFF.

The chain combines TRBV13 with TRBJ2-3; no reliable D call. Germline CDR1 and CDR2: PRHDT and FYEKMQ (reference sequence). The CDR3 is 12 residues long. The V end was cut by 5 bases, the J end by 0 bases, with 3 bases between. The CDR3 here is CASSRSTDTQYF. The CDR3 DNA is TGTGCCAGCAGCCGTAGCACAGATACGCAGTATTTT.

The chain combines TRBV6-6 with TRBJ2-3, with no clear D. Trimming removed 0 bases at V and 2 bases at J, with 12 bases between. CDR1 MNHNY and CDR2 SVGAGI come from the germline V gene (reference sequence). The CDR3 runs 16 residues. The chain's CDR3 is CASSYSKQQITDTQYF. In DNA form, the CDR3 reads TGTGCCAGCAGTTACTCGAAACAACAAATCACAGATACGCAGTATTTT.

CDR3: CSVDDRGPPSEQFF. DNA for the CDR3: TGCAGCGTTGACGACAGGGGCCCTCCAAGTGAGCAGTTCTTC. The J gene is TRBJ2-1, the V gene TRBV29-1, with 8 bases fitting TRBD1. Germline CDR1 is SQVTM and CDR2 is ANQGSEA. This CDR3 has 14 residues. The V and J ends lost 3 bases and 9 bases, in that order; junction bases with no gene match: 10.

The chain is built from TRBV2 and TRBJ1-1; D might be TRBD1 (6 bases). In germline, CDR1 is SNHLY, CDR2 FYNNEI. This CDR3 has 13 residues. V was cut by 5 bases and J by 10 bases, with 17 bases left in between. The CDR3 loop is CASSHPRQVGAFF. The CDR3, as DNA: TGTGCCAGCAGTCACCCGCGACAGGTTGGAGCTTTCTTT.

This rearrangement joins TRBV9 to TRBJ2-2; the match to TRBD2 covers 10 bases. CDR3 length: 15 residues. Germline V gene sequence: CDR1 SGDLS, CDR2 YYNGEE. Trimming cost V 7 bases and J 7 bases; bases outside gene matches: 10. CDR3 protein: CASGPEREGIGELFF. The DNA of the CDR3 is TGTGCCAGCGGCCCGGAGCGGGAGGGTATCGGGGAGCTGTTTTTT.

The CDR3 sequence is CASSPRQGTNTEAFF. As DNA, the CDR3 is TGTGCCAGCAGCCCACGACAGGGGACGAACACTGAAGCTTTCTTT. This sequence joins TRBV11-3 and TRBJ1-1, with 8 bases identical to TRBD1. CDR3 size: 15 residues. The trim removed 5 bases at V and 1 base at J, leaving 6 bases unmatched. Per germline, CDR1 SGHNT and CDR2 YENEEA.

This CDR3 reads CASSPDGSSGNTIYF. CDR3 in DNA: TGTGCCAGCAGTCCTGACGGTTCCTCTGGAAACACCATATATTTT. The chain employs TRBV7-2 and TRBJ1-3; no reliable D call. Germline V gene data show CDR1 as SGHTA and CDR2 as FQGNSA. V lost 6 bases to trimming and J lost 0 bases, with 12 bases between them. The CDR3 contains 15 residues.

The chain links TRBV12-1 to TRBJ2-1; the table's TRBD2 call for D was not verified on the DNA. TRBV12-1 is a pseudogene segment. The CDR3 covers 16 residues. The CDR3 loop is CASSHNSGGRANEQFF. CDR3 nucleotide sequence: TGTGCCAGCAGCCATAACTCTGGCGGGAGGGCGAATGAGCAGTTCTTC.

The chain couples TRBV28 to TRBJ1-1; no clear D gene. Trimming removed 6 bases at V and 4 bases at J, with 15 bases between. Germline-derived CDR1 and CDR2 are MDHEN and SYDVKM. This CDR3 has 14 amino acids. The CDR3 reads CASSSRVFGTEAFF. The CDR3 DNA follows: TGTGCCAGCAGCTCCCGGGTGTTCGGCACTGAAGCTTTCTTT.

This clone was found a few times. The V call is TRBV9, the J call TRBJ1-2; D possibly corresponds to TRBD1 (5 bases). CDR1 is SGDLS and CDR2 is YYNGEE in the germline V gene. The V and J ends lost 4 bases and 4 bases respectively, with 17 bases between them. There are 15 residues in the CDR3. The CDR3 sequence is CASSPRWAGSYGYTF. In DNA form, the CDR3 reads TGTGCCAGCAGCCCTCGGTGGGCAGGGTCCTATGGCTACACCTTC.

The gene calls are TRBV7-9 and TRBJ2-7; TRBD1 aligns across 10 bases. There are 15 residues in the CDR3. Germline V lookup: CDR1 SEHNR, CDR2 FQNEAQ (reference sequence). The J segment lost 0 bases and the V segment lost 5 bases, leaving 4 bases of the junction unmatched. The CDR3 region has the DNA TGTGCCAGCAGCGGAGGACAGGGGGTCTCCTACGAGCAGTACTTC. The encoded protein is CASSGGQGVSYEQYF.

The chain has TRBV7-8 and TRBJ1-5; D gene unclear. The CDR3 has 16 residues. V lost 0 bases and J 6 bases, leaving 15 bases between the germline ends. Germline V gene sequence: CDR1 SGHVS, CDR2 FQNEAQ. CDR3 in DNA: TGTGCCAGCAGCTTAGCCAGGACCGCTCTCGGTCAGCCCCAGCATTTT. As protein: CASSLARTALGQPQHF.

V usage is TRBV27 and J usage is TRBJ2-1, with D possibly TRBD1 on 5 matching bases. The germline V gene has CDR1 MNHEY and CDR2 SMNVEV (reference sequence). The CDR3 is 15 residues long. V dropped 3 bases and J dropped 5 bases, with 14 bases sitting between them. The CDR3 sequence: CASSFLMGPHNEQFF. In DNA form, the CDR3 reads TGTGCCAGCAGTTTCCTAATGGGGCCCCACAATGAGCAGTTCTTC.

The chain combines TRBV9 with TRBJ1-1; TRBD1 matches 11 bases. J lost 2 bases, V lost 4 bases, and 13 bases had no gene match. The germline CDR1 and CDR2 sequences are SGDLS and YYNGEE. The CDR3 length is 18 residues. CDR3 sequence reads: CASSSYAGTGGHNTEAFF. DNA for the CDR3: TGTGCCAGCAGCTCATACGCCGGGACAGGGGGACACAACACTGAAGCTTTCTTT.

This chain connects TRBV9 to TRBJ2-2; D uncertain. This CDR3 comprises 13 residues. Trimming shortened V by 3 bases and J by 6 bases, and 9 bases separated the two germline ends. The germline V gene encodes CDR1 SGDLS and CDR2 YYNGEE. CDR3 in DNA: TGTGCCAGCAGCGCTACCCAGGCCGGGGAGCTGTTTTTT. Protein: CASSATQAGELFF.

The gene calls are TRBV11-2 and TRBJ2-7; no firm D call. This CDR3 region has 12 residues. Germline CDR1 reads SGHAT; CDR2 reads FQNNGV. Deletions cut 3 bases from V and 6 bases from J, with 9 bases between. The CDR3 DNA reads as TGTGCCAGCAGCTTGGGTCGTATCGAGCAGTACTTC. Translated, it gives CASSLGRIEQYF.

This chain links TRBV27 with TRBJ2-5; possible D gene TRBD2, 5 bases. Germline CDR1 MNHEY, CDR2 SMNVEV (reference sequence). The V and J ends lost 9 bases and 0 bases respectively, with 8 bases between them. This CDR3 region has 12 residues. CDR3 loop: CASTGNQETQYF. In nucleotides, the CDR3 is TGTGCCAGTACGGGGAACCAAGAGACCCAGTACTTC.